This TCR beta chain came from a study of regulatory T cells in long-lasting Graves disease. The germline V gene has CDR1 MNHEY and CDR2 SMNVEV (reference sequence). J was trimmed by 4 bases and V by 7 bases; bases with no gene match: 6. CDR3 size: 13 residues. Libraries of TCR beta came from iRepertoire HTBI primers plus Arm-PCR of CDR3 regions. Using its own MiXCR run on the multiplex PCR reads, TCRdb lists one record per CDR3 protein. The sample contains more than 400,000 distinct CDR3 sequences, over 15% of which appear only once. This clonotype has at least ten counts. Time point described: newly diagnosed GD, antithyroid drugs for less than 3 months. The TCR library used RNA extracted from PBMCs. The sample was also reused in another study, on T cells in Graves' hyperthyroidism and ophthalmopathy.

The specimen comprised peripheral blood mononuclear cells (PBMCs), sampled at new diagnosis, from a patient treated with antithyroid drugs. The receptor's source is a woman aged 25 to 45 with Graves disease. The chain combines TRBV27 with TRBJ2-7; 8 positions match TRBD1. In nucleotides, the CDR3 is TGTGCCAGCAAGGTAACAGGGGGATACGAGCAGTACTTC. Its protein is CASKVTGGYEQYF.